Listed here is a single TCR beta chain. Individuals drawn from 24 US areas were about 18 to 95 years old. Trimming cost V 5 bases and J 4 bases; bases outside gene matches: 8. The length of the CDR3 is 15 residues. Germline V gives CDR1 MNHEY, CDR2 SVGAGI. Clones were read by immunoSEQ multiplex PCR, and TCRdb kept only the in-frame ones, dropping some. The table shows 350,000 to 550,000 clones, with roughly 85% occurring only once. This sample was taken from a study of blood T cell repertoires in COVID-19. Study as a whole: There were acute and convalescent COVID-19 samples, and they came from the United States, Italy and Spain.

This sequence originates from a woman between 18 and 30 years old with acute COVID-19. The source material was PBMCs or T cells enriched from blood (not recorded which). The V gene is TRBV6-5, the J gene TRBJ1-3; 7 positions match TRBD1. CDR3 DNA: TGTGCCAGCAGTCCGGACAGGAGTATAGGAAACACCATATATTTT. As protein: CASSPDRSIGNTIYF.